One TCR beta chain is described in this entry. Antigen: not known. A single base separates this from a much larger clone, so it may be a read error. The CDR3 is 14 residues long. Trimming removed 4 bases from V and 5 bases from J, with 14 bases in between. Looked up from germline, CDR1 is SGHNT and CDR2 is YENEEA. This specimen belongs to a study of regulatory T cells in long-lasting Graves disease. Overall study results and limits: Patients with persistent disease showed a bias toward TRBV28, TRBJ1-2 and TRBJ2-5. Accuracy may have suffered from the small sample size.

With iRepertoire HTBI primers and Arm-PCR of CDR3 regions, TCR beta libraries were built. TCRdb re-analysed the multiplex PCR reads in MiXCR, keeping a single row per CDR3 protein. Found here are around 230,000 distinct CDR3 sequences, around 18% of them singletons; the top ten hold over 20%. Stated time point: newly diagnosed GD, antithyroid drugs for less than 3 months. The authors made the TCR library using RNA they extracted from PBMCs. The V gene is TRBV11-3, the J gene TRBJ1-1; weak D call: TRBD1 (5 bases). The clonotype originates from a female donor with Graves disease. The specimen comprised peripheral blood mononuclear cells (PBMCs), sampled at new diagnosis, from a patient treated with antithyroid drugs. CDR3 nucleotide sequence: TGTGCCAGCAGCTCCGGGGGGGGAGAGACTGAAGCTTTCTTT. This gives the protein CASSSGGGETEAFF.